The T cell receptor beta chain described here comes from a study of vaccination and CD4 T cells after COVID-19. Cultured CD4+ T cell DNA was sequenced using the Oncomine TCR Beta short-read assay. TCRdb ran MiXCR on the PCR reads and lists one entry per CDR3 protein. The profile shows approximately 8,800 distinct CDR3 sequences, about 39% of them singletons. Treatment reported: roughly 10-day PBMC culture with coronavirus spike peptide pools or control peptides (ViraFEST assay). It was before the COVID-19 pandemic (2011-2018) that the unexposed donor's CD4+ T cells were collected. Details on this clonotype: Its antigen is currently unknown.

The receptor comes from a human donor in good health. Material for sequencing was CD4+ T cells from blood, cultured in vitro.

This chain's CDR3 is CASSFLGSGGANEQYF. In DNA form, the CDR3 reads TGTGCCAGCAGCTTCCTTGGTAGCGGGGGGGCGAACGAGCAGTACTTC. This chain joins TRBV7-9 and TRBJ2-7; TRBD2 matches 11 bases. Germline V gene lookup returns CDR1 SEHNR and CDR2 FQNEAQ (reference sequence). The ends lost 3 bases at V and 5 bases at J; junction bases unmatched: 9. The CDR3 is made up of 16 amino acids.